Following are 4 T cell receptor beta chains from one sample sequenced in a study of T cells in Graves' hyperthyroidism and ophthalmopathy. The TCR beta CDR3 regions underwent amplification using RNA transcripts as the source. With the HTBI primer set, the TCR CDR3 went through a first round of RT-PCR. TCRdb re-derived calls from the multiplex PCR reads in MiXCR, one entry per CDR3 protein. Of about 610,000 distinct CDR3 sequences in the sample, approximately 44% were seen once. The sequencing input was peripheral blood or thyroid tissue (not recorded which). The receptors were sampled from a young woman with Graves' hyperthyroidism.

This clonotype appeared a few times. The chain recombines TRBV19 with TRBJ2-7, with D possibly being TRBD1 or TRBD2 (6 bases each). Germline values: CDR1 LNHDA, CDR2 SQIVND (reference sequence). This CDR3 spans 14 amino acids. V lost 6 bases to trimming and J lost 2 bases, with 14 bases between them. CDR3 coding DNA: TGTGCCAGTAGAAGGGGGGCAGGCGCCTACGAGCAGTACTTC. Its protein product is CASRRGAGAYEQYF.

The chain recombines TRBV7-9 with TRBJ2-1; D call uncertain. V dropped 1 base and J dropped 7 bases, with 17 bases sitting between them. Germline values: CDR1 SEHNR, CDR2 FQNEAQ (reference sequence). There are 16 residues in the CDR3. The DNA for the CDR3 is TGTGCCAGCAGCTTAGTGCCCGGCGGTTTGGGGAATGAGCAGTTCTTC. Protein sequence: CASSLVPGGLGNEQFF.

V usage is TRBV10-3 and J usage is TRBJ2-7, with 8 positions matching TRBD2. The CDR3 has 14 amino acids. V gave up 8 bases and J gave up 1 base; unmatched junction bases: 7. Germline-derived CDR1 and CDR2 are ENHRY and SYGVKD. The CDR3 sequence: CAISSTSASYEQYF. The CDR3 bases are TGTGCCATCTCGTCGACTAGCGCGTCCTACGAGCAGTACTTC.

The rearrangement links TRBV2 to TRBJ2-7; D not resolved. With the DNA end fitting TRBJ2-1 better, the J assignment may be wrong. The CDR3 is 12 residues long. Germline values: CDR1 SNHLY, CDR2 FYNNEI. For the CDR3, the DNA is TGTGCCAGCAGTGTCGGTAGAGTGGAGCAGTTCTTC. It is translated as CASSVGRVEQFF.